Sequencing of this T cell receptor (beta chain) was carried out in a study of early stage breast cancer tumors. Study-wide background: About eight ER+/PR+/HER2- tumors were invasive ductal; a few were invasive lobular. About 10-fold was the mean read coverage per sample.

Blood replicates held 0.5 ug DNA, tumor or normal breast about 1.5 ug, two each. Libraries were prepared by immunoSEQ multiplex PCR; TCRdb keeps only in-frame clonotypes and omits some of them. Among 50,000 to 65,000 clones listed, about three quarters were seen once. The length of the CDR3 is 16 residues. V gave up 1 base and J gave up 5 bases; unmatched junction bases: 7. Looked up from germline, CDR1 is LGHNA and CDR2 is YNFKEQ. Worth noting for this clone: The antigen remains undetermined.

General study results and limits: Tumor and normal breast were distinguished via blood comparison in about 85% of the 16 patients.

The chain is built from TRBV4-2 and TRBJ1-5; 8 bases map to TRBD1. Specimen: blood. The sequence was obtained from a young adult with breast cancer. In nucleotides, the CDR3 is TGTGCCAGCAGCCAAGGGTCCAGGGGGCGCGATCAGCCCCAGCATTTT. Protein: CASSQGSRGRDQPQHF.